These 2 T cell receptor beta chains came from one sample sequenced in a study of T cell repertoires in cytomegalovirus infection. The antigens for these receptors are not known. TCRdb used MiXCR to reprocess the reads, holding one entry per CDR3 protein. The top ten clones hold roughly 80% of a sample with under 90,000 distinct CDR3 sequences, 20% to 25% of them seen once. Sequenced sample: PBMCs, sequenced either directly or after in vitro stimulation (not recorded which). These receptors all stem from a human donor in good health (CMV status not recorded). Some clones in this sample may be carry-over from other donors' samples.

The table lists this clonotype with a few counts. The gene calls are TRBV6-1 and TRBJ2-3, with 11 bases fitting TRBD2. CDR1 is MNHNS and CDR2 is SASEGT in the germline V gene. The V and J ends lost 6 bases and 6 bases, in that order; junction bases with no gene match: 14. This CDR3 has 17 amino acids. CDR3 region: CASRSKTSGTAGDTQYF. In nucleotides, the CDR3 is TGTGCCAGCAGATCCAAGACTAGCGGGACCGCTGGGGATACGCAGTATTTT.

This clonotype was picked up many times. The chain couples TRBV7-3 to TRBJ2-3; D call uncertain. Germline values: CDR1 SGHTA, CDR2 FQGTGA. CDR3 length: 14 residues. V lost 2 bases to trimming and J lost 0 bases, with 6 bases between them. CDR3 loop: CASSLRGSTDTQYF. The CDR3 bases are TGTGCCAGCAGCTTACGTGGGAGCACAGATACGCAGTATTTT.